This T cell receptor (beta chain) derives from a study of blood T cell repertoires in COVID-19. The ends were cut back, 0 bases at V and 1 base at J, with 13 bases in the middle. Germline V gene lookup returns CDR1 SGHRS and CDR2 YFSETQ. The CDR3 length is 16 residues. Per the original methods: Estimated nucleated cell counts came from reference gene primer amplification. Clones were sequenced by immunoSEQ multiplex PCR, and TCRdb holds only the in-frame ones, with some missing. That table is the source of V, J and clone size, and D and trimming were worked out from the DNA. The sample has more than 150,000 clones; roughly nine tenths are singletons.

This chain connects TRBV5-1 to TRBJ1-1; perhaps TRBD1 as D (6 bases). Sample: peripheral blood. The receptor was isolated from a man between 65 and 85 years old with active or convalescent COVID-19. The CDR3 DNA follows: TGCGCCAGCAGCTTGGGTATGGGGGCCCCGAACACTGAAGCTTTCTTT. It is translated as CASSLGMGAPNTEAFF. Full variable domain (rest looked up from reference TRBV5-1 and TRBJ1-1): KAGVTQTPRYLIKTRGQQVTLSCSPISGHRSVSWYQQTPGQGLQFLFEYFSETQRNKGNFPGRFSGRQFSNSRSEMNVSTLELGDSALYLCASSLGMGAPNTEAFFGQGTRLTVV.